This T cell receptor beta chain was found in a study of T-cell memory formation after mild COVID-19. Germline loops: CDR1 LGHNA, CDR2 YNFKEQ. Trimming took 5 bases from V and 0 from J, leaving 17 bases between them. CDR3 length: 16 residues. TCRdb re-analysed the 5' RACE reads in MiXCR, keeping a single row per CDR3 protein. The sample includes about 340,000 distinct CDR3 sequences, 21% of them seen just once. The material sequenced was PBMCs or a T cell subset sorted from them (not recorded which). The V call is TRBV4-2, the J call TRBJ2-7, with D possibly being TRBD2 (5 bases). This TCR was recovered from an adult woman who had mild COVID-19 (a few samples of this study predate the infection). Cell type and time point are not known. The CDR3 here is CASSSAADYLSYEQYF. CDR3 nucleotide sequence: TGTGCCAGCAGCTCTGCCGCCGACTACCTCTCCTACGAGCAGTACTTC.